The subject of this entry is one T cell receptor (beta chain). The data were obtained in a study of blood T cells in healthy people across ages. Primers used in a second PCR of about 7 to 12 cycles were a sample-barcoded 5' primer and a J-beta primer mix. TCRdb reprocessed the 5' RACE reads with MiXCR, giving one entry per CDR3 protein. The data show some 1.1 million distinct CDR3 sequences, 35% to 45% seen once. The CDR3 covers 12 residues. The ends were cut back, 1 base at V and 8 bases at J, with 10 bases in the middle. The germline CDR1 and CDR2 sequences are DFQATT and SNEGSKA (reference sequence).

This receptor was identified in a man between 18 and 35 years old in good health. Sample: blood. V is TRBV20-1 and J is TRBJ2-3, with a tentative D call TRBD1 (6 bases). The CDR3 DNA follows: TGCAGTGCTAGAGTGGGGGCAGGTACGCAGTATTTT. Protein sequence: CSARVGAGTQYF.